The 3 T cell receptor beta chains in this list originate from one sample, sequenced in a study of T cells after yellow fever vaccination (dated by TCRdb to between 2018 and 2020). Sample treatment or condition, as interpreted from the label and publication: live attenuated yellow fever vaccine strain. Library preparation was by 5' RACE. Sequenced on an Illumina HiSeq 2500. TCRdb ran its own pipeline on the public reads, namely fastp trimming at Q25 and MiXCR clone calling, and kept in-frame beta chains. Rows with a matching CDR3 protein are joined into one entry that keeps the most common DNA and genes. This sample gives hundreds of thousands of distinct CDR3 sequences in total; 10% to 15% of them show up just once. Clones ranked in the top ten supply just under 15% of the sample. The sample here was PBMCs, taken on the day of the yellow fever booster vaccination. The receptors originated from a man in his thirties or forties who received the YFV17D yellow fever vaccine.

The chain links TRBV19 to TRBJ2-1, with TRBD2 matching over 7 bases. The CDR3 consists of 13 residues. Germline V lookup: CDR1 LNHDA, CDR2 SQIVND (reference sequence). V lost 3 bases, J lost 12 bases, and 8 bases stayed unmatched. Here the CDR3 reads CASSIPSGGGQFF. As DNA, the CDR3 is TGTGCCAGTAGTATCCCGTCAGGCGGGGGGCAGTTCTTC.

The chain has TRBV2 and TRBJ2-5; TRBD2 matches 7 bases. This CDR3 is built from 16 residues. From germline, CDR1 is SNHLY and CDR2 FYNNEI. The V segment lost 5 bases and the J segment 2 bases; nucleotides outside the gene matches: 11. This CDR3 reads CASSKLRDYPQETQYF. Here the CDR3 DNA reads TGTGCCAGCAGTAAACTACGGGACTACCCACAAGAGACCCAGTACTTC.

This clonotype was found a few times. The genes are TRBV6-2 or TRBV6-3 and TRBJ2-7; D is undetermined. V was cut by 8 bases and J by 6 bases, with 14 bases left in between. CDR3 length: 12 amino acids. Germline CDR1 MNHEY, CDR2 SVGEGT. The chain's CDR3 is CASGRLPREQYF. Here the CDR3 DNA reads TGTGCCAGCGGAAGACTCCCTCGCGAGCAGTACTTC.